The clone carrying this T cell receptor beta chain was found once. The antigen is undetermined. This entry is derived from a study of cytomegalovirus exposure and HLA in healthy donors. The study's findings and limits: Associated with cytomegalovirus, according to the listing, were fewer than 200 TCR beta chains. It has been reported that TCR beta sequences accurately predicted the HLA-A and HLA-B alleles of most subjects.

Trimming cost V 0 bases and J 4 bases; bases outside gene matches: 7. CDR1 and CDR2 (germline): SGHRS, YFSETQ. The CDR3 has 18 residues. Vbeta (60) and Jbeta (13) primers were used in the PCR. Only in-frame clones appear in the TCRdb table, and some are missing; sequencing was by immunoSEQ multiplex PCR. The sample has around 67,000 clones, roughly 66% seen once; the top ten hold around 2.7%. The sequenced material came from PBMCs. The rearrangement links TRBV5-1 to TRBJ2-3, with 14 bases aligning to TRBD2. This sequence originates from a woman aged 50 to 60 in good health and CMV-seronegative. CDR3 region: CASSLGGTSGSAADTQYF. The CDR3 bases are TGCGCCAGCAGCTTGGGAGGGACTAGCGGGAGTGCGGCAGATACGCAGTATTTT.